Following are 7 T cell receptor beta chains from one sample sequenced in a study of regulatory T cells in long-lasting Graves disease (dated by TCRdb to the early 2020s). The library came from multiplex PCR. These reads were obtained on an Illumina HiSeq 4000. TCR beta libraries were built with iRepertoire HTBI primers and Arm-PCR amplification of CDR3 regions. TCRdb took the public reads, trimmed them with fastp at Q25, ran MiXCR for clone calling and kept in-frame beta chains. Every entry covers one CDR3 protein and lists the most common genes and DNA from its rows. Here the sample has 420,000 or so distinct CDR3 sequences; roughly 15% occur a single time. The ten largest clones capture about 25% of the sample. The time point tag for this specimen amounts to: newly diagnosed GD, antithyroid drugs for less than 3 months. For both TCR sequencing and RNA sequencing, RNA was extracted from PBMCs in TRIzol.

Another study also made use of these data, one on T cells in Graves' hyperthyroidism and ophthalmopathy.

The material was peripheral blood mononuclear cells (PBMCs), obtained at new diagnosis, from a patient treated with antithyroid drugs. Receptors were obtained from a young woman with Graves disease. Donor details come from another sample of the same person, matched by shared clones.

This clonotype was seen ten or more times. J is TRBJ1-2 and V is TRBV28, with 7 bases aligning to TRBD1. Germline lookup yields CDR1 MDHEN and CDR2 SYDVKM. With 6 bases clipped from V and 7 bases from J, the junction kept 14 bases outside the gene matches. This CDR3 region has 15 residues. Here the CDR3 reads CASSPHKTGYSGYTF. The CDR3, as DNA: TGTGCCAGCAGCCCTCACAAGACAGGGTATAGTGGCTACACCTTC.

This clonotype has ten or more counts. The rearrangement uses TRBV27 and TRBJ2-5; 7 nucleotides agree with TRBD2. Looked up from germline, CDR1 is MNHEY and CDR2 is SMNVEV (reference sequence). The length of the CDR3 is 15 residues. Trimming at V came to 2 bases and at J to 4 bases, leaving 7 bases not matched to a gene. CDR3 nucleotide sequence: TGTGCCAGCAGTTTAGAAGGCGGGAGATCAGAGACCCAGTACTTC. This codes for CASSLEGGRSETQYF.

This clonotype has a count of ten or more. The V call is TRBV4-3, the J call TRBJ2-1; 10 bases are shared with TRBD2. The V gene's germline CDR1 is LGHNA and CDR2 YSLEER. V shed 4 bases and J 3 bases; nucleotides not matched to a gene: 3. The CDR3 has 15 residues. The DNA for the CDR3 is TGCGCCAGCAGCCTCGGGACTAGCGACTACAATGAGCAGTTCTTC. It yields the protein CASSLGTSDYNEQFF.

At least ten counts were recorded for this clonotype. The V and J genes are TRBV28 and TRBJ2-1, with 8 positions matching TRBD1. With V trimmed by 9 bases and J by 5 bases, 9 bases remained unmatched. Per germline, CDR1 MDHEN and CDR2 SYDVKM. The CDR3 consists of 14 residues. The CDR3 here is CASTQQGGNNEQFF. The CDR3 DNA follows: TGTGCCAGTACGCAACAGGGGGGAAACAATGAGCAGTTCTTC.

V and J are TRBV7-2 and TRBJ2-1, with 7 positions matching TRBD2. Germline V CDR1 and CDR2: SGHTA, FQGNSA. V lost 5 bases to trimming and J lost 6 bases; unmatched junction nucleotides: 10. There are 15 residues in the CDR3. CDR3 nucleotides: TGTGCCAGCAGCCCAGGCGGGAGCGGGGCCAATGAGCAGTTCTTC. As protein: CASSPGGSGANEQFF.

This clonotype occurred many times. The chain combines TRBV20-1 with TRBJ2-7, with unresolved D. The V end was cut by 2 bases, the J end by 2 bases, with 10 bases between. CDR3 length: 13 amino acids. Germline values: CDR1 DFQATT, CDR2 SNEGSKA (reference sequence). This chain's CDR3 is CSARSWAAYEQYF. The CDR3 coding sequence is TGCAGTGCTAGAAGCTGGGCCGCCTACGAGCAGTACTTC.

Only one count was recorded for this clonotype. The chain uses TRBV2 and TRBJ2-5; 10 bases align to TRBD2. Germline V gives CDR1 SNHLY, CDR2 FYNNEI. Trimming at V came to 3 bases and at J to 1 base, leaving 5 bases not matched to a gene. This CDR3 has 16 residues. The CDR3 region has the DNA TGTGCCAGCAGTGACGAAATAGCGGGAGGCCAAGAGACCCAGTACTTC. This codes for CASSDEIAGGQETQYF.